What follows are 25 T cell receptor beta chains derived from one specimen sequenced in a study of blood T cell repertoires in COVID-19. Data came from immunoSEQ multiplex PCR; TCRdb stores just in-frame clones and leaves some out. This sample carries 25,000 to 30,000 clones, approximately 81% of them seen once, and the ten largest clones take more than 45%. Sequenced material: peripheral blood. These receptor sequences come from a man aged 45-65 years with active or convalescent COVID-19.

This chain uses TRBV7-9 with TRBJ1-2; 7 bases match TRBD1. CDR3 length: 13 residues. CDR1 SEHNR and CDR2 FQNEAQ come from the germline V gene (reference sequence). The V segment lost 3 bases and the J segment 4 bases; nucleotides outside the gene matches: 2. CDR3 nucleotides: TGTGCCAGCAGCTTGAACAGGGGCTATGGCTACACCTTC. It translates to CASSLNRGYGYTF.

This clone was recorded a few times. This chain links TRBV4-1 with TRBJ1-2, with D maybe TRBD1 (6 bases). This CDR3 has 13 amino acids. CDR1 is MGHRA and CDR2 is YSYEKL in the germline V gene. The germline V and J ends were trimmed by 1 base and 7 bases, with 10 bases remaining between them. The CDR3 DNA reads TGCGCCAGCAGCCAAGTAACAGGGACTGGCTACACCTTC. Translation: CASSQVTGTGYTF.

The CDR3 nucleotides read TGTGCCAGCAGCTTAGATATCTACGAGCAGTACTTC. This sequence encodes CASSLDIYEQYF. J is TRBJ2-7 and V is TRBV11-2; D unclear. From germline, CDR1 is SGHAT and CDR2 FQNNGV. Trimming stripped 0 bases from V and 3 bases from J, with 3 bases between. The CDR3 is made up of 12 amino acids.

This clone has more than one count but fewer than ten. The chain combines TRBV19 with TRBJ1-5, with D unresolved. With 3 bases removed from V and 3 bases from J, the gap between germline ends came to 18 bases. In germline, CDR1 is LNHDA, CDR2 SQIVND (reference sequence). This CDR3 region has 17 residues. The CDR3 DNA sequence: TGTGCCAGTAGTATCTTTCGGGGAGCAGATGTCAATCAGCCCCAGCATTTT. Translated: CASSIFRGADVNQPQHF.

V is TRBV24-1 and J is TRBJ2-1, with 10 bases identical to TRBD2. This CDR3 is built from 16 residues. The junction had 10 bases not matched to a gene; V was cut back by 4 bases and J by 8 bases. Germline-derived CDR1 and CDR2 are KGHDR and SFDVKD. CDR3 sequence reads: CATSDHEREGFYEQFF. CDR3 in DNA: TGTGCCACCAGTGACCACGAGCGGGAGGGTTTCTATGAGCAGTTCTTC.

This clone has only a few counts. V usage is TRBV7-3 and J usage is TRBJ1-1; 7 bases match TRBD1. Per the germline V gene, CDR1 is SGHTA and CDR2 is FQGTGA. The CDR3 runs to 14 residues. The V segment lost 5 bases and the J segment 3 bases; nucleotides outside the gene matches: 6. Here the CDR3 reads CASSPTGADTEAFF. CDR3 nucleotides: TGTGCCAGCAGCCCAACAGGGGCGGACACTGAAGCTTTCTTT.

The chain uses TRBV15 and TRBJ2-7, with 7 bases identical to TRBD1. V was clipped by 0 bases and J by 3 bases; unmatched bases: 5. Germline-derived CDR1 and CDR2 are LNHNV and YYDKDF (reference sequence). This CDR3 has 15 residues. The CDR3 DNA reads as TGTGCCACCAGCAGAGAGGGCAGGGGGAGCTACGAGCAGTACTTC. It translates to CATSREGRGSYEQYF.

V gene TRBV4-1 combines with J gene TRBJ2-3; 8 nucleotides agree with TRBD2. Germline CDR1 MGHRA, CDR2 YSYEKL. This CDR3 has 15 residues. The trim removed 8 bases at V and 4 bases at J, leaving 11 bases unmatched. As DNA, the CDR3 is TGCGCCAGCTGCCCGCGGGAGGTAGTATCAGATACGCAGTATTTT. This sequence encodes CASCPREVVSDTQYF.

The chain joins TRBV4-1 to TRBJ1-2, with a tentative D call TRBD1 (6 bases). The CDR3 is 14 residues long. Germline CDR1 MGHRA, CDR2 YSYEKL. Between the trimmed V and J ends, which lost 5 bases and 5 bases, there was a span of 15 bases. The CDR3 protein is CASSSNTGRYGYTF. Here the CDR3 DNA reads TGCGCCAGCAGCTCTAACACAGGGCGATATGGCTACACCTTC.

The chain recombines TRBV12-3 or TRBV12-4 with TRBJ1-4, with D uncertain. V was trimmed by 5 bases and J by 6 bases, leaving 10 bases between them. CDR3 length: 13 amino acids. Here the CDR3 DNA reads TGTGCCAGCAGTGCCGACGGGTATGAAAAACTGTTTTTT. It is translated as CASSADGYEKLFF.

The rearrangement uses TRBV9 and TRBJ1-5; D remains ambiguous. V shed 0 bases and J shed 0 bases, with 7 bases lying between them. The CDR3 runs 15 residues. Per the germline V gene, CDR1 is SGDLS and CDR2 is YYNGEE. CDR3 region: CASSVDPGSNQPQHF. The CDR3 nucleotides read TGTGCCAGCAGCGTAGACCCAGGTAGCAATCAGCCCCAGCATTTT.

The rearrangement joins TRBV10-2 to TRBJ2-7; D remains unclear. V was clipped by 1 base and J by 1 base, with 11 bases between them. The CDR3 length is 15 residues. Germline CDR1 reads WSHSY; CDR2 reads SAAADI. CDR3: CASSEFSTLSYEQYF. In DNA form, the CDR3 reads TGCGCCAGCAGTGAGTTTTCTACGCTTTCCTACGAGCAGTACTTC.

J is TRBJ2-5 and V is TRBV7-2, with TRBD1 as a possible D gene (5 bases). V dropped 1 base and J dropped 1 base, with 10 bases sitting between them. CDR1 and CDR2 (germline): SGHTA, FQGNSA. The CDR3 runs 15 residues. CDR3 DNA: TGTGCCAGCAGCTTAGTTGGGGCAATCCAAGAGACCCAGTACTTC. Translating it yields CASSLVGAIQETQYF.

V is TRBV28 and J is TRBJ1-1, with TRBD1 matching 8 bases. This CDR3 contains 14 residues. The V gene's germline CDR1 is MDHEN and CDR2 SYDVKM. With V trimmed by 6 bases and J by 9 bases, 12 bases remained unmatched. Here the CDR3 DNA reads TGTGCCAGCAGCCCCGGACAGGGAAGGAGAAAAGCTTTCTTT. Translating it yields CASSPGQGRRKAFF.

CDR3 DNA sequence: TGCGCCAGCAGCTTCACCACCGGGACATTGAACACTGAAGCTTTCTTT. Its protein product is CASSFTTGTLNTEAFF. The gene calls are TRBV5-1 and TRBJ1-1; possible D gene TRBD1, 6 bases. The germline V and J ends were trimmed by 2 bases and 0 bases, with 14 bases remaining between them. Germline V CDR1 and CDR2: SGHRS, YFSETQ. This CDR3 comprises 16 residues.

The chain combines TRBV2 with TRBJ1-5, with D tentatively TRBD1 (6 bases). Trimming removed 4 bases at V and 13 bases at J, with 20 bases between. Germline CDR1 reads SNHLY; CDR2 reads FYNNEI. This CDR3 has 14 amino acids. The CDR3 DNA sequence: TGTGCCAGCAGTGTCGGGACACCTCCTGCGGCTCAGCATTTT. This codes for CASSVGTPPAAQHF.

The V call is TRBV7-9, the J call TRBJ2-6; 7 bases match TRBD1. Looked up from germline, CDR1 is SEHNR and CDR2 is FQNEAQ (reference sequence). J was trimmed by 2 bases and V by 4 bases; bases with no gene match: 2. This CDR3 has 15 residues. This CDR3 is CASSSRGTGANVLTF. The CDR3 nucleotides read TGTGCCAGCAGCTCCAGGGGGACTGGGGCCAACGTCCTGACTTTC.

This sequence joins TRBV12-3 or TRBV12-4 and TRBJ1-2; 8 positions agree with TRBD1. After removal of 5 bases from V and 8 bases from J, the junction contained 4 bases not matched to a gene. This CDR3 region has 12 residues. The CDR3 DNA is TGTGCCAGCAGTACAGGGGGTATAGGCTACACCTTC. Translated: CASSTGGIGYTF.

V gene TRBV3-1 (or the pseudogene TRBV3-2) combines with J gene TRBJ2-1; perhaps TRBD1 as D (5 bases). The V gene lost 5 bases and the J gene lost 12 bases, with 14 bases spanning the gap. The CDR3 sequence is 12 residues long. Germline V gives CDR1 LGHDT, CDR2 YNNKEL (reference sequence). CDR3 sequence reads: CASSDSRTAQFF. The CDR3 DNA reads TGTGCCAGCAGCGACAGCCGCACTGCGCAGTTCTTC.

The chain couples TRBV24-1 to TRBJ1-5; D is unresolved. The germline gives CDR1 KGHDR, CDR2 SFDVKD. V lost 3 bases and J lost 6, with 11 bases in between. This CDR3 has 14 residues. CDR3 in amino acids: CATSDAGRGQPQHF. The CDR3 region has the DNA TGTGCCACCAGTGATGCGGGAAGAGGTCAGCCCCAGCATTTT.

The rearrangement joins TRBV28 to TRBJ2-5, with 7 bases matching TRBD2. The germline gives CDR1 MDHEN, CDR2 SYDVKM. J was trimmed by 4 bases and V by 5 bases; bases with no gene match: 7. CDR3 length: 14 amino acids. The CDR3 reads CASSPGGGVETQYF. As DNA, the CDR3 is TGTGCCAGCAGTCCCGGTGGGGGGGTAGAGACCCAGTACTTC.

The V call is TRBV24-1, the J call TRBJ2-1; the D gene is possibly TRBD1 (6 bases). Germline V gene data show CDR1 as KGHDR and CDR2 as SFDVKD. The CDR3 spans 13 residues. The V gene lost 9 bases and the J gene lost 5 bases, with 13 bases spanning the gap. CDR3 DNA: TGTGCCACCGGGGGCATCGGAAACAATGAGCAGTTCTTC. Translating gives CATGGIGNNEQFF.

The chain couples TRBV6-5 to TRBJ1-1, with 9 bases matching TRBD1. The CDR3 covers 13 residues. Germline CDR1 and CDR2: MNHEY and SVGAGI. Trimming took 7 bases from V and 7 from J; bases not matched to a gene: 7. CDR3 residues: CASILTGGFEAFF. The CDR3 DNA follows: TGTGCCAGCATCTTGACAGGGGGATTTGAAGCTTTCTTT.

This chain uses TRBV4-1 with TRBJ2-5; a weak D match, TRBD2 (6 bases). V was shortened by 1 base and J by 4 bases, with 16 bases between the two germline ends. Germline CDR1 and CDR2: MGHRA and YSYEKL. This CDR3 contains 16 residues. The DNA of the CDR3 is TGCGCCAGCAGCCAAGTATCTTCGGAGGGAGGAGAGACCCAGTACTTC. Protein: CASSQVSSEGGETQYF.

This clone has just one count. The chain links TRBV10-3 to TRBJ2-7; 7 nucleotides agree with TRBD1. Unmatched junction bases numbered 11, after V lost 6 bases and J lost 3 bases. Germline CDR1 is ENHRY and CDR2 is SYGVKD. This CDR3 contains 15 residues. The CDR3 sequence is CAISDDRVSYYEQYF. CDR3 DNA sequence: TGTGCCATCAGCGACGACAGGGTGTCTTACTACGAGCAGTACTTC.